The present entry profiles one T cell receptor beta chain with its context. This CDR3 spans 16 amino acids. V was clipped by 1 base and J by 2 bases; unmatched bases: 8. Germline CDR1 is SEHNR and CDR2 is FQNEAQ (reference sequence). Libraries were prepared by immunoSEQ multiplex PCR; TCRdb keeps only in-frame clonotypes and omits some of them. The repertoire holds roughly 130,000 clones, with roughly 92% as singletons. This specimen belongs to a study of control samples from healthy donors and cancer patients. This TCR came from a man younger than 45 in good health. Material for sequencing was blood. The rearrangement uses TRBV7-9 and TRBJ2-7; 7 bases map to TRBD1. The CDR3 DNA reads TGTGCCAGCAGCTTAGGCCCTGACAGGGTAACCTACGAGCAGTACTTC. Protein product: CASSLGPDRVTYEQYF. Full variable domain (missing parts from reference TRBV7-9 and TRBJ2-7): DTGVSQNPRHKITKRGQNVTFRCDPISEHNRLYWYRQTLGQGPEFLTYFQNEAQLEKSRLLSDRFSAERPKGSFSTLEIQRTEQGDSAMYLCASSLGPDRVTYEQYFGPGTRLTVT.